This TCR beta chain was identified in a study of molecular identifiers for immune sequencing clone quantification. Points from the study as a whole: Highly expanded clone sizes could be underestimated by identical TCR molecules that share a barcode. Under 1% of molecules in naive cells, but over 99% of effector molecules, belonged to clones above 20 RNA copies. Jurkat TCR RNA spiked in from one cell reportedly remained identifiable amid about a million naive cells.

Per the germline V gene, CDR1 is MNHEY and CDR2 is SMNVEV (reference sequence). This CDR3 is built from 12 residues. V lost 2 bases, J lost 9 bases, and 1 base stayed unmatched. TCRdb ran MiXCR on the PCR reads and lists one entry per CDR3 protein. In the table there are some 580,000 distinct CDR3 sequences, roughly 23% of which are singletons. Only a few counts were recorded for this clonotype. Antigen unknown. Sequencing was carried out using naive CD8+ T cells from blood, with Jurkat cell RNA spiked in. Subset defined: FACS-sorted CD8+CD4-CCR7+CD45RA+ naive T cells. The rearrangement links TRBV27 to TRBJ1-1; 9 nucleotides align to TRBD1. The TCR sequence derives from a human donor in good health. Some libraries in this study had Jurkat cell RNA spiked in. CDR3 protein: CASSLGTGKAFF. The DNA of the CDR3 is TGTGCCAGCAGTTTAGGGACAGGGAAAGCTTTCTTT.